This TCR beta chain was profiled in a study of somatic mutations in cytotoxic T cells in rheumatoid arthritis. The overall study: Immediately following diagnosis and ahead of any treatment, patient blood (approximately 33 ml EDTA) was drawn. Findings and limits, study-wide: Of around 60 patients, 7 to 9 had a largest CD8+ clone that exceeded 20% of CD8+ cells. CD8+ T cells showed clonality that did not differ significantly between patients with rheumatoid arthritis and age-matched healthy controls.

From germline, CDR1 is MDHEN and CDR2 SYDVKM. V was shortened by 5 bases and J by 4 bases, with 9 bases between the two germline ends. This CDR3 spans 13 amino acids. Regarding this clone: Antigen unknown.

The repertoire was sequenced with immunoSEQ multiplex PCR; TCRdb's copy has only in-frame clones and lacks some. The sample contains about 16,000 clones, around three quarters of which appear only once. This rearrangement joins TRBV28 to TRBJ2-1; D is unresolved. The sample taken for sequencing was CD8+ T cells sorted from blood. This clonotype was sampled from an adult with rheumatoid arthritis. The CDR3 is CASSPLPYNEQFF. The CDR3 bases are TGTGCCAGCAGTCCCCTACCTTACAATGAGCAGTTCTTC. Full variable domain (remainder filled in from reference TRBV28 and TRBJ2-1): DVKVTQSSRYLVKRTGEKVFLECVQDMDHENMFWYRQDPGLGLRLIYFSYDVKMKEKGDIPEGYSVSREKKERFSLILESASTNQTSMYLCASSPLPYNEQFFGPGTRLTVL.